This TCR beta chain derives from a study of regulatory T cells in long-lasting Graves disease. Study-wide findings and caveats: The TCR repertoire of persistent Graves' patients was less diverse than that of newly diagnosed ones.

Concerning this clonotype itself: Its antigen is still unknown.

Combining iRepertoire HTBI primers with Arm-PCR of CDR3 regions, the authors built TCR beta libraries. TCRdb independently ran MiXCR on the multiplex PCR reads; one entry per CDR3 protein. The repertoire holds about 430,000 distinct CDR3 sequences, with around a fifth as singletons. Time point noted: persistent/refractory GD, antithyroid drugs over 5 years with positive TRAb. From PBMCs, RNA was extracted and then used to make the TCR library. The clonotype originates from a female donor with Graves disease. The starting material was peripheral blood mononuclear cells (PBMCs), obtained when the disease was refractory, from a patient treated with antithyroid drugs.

DNA for the CDR3: TGTGCCAGCAGCGGAGGGGTTTCGGTCTCCGGGGAGCTGTTTTTT. As protein: CASSGGVSVSGELFF. The genes are TRBV7-9 and TRBJ2-2, with D possibly being TRBD2 (6 bases). V was pared by 5 bases and J by 6 bases, with 16 bases between. The CDR3 runs 15 residues. Germline values: CDR1 SEHNR, CDR2 FQNEAQ (reference sequence).